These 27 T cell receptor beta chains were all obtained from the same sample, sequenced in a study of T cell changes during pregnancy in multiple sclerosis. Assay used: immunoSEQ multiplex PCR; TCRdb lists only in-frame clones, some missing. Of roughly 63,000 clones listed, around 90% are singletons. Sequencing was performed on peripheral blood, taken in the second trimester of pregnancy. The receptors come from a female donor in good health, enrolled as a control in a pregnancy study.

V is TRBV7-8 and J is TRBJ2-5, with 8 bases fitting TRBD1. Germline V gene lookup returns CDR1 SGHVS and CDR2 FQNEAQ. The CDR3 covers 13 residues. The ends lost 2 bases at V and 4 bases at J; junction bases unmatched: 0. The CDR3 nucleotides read TGTGCCAGCAGCTTACAGGGGGCAGAGACCCAGTACTTC. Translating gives CASSLQGAETQYF.

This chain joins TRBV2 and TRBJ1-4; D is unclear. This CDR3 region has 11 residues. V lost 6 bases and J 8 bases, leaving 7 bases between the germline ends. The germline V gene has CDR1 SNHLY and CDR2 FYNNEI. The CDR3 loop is CASRGEEKLFF. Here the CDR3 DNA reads TGTGCCAGCAGGGGAGAAGAAAAACTGTTTTTT.

CDR3 nucleotides: TGTGCCAGCAGCTTAGGGACAGTAGGAAACACCATATATTTT. Its protein is CASSLGTVGNTIYF. This chain joins TRBV5-6 and TRBJ1-3; 7 bases match TRBD1. With V trimmed by 2 bases and J by 4 bases, 3 bases remained unmatched. The CDR3 contains 14 residues. CDR1 SGHDT and CDR2 YYEEEE come from the germline V gene.

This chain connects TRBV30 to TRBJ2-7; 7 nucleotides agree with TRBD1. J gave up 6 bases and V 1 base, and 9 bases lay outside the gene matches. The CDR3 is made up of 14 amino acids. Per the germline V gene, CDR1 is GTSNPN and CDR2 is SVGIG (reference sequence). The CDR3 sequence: CAWSDQTGSSEQYF. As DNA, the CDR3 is TGTGCCTGGAGTGACCAGACAGGGTCAAGCGAGCAGTACTTC.

The CDR3 loop reads CASSQGTGWANEKLFF. The CDR3, as DNA: TGTGCCAGCAGCCAGGGGACAGGGTGGGCTAATGAAAAACTGTTTTTT. J is TRBJ1-4 and V is TRBV7-9; 9 nucleotides align to TRBD1. This CDR3 comprises 16 residues. Germline V lookup: CDR1 SEHNR, CDR2 FQNEAQ (reference sequence). Trimming at V came to 5 bases and at J to 3 bases, leaving 7 bases not matched to a gene.

DNA of the CDR3: TGTGCCAGCAGTTTTTTTATGGGCTCAGGGGGCGATGGCTACACCTTC. Translated, it gives CASSFFMGSGGDGYTF. The rearrangement joins TRBV27 to TRBJ1-2; TRBD1 matches 8 bases. After removal of 3 bases from V and 6 bases from J, the junction contained 12 bases not matched to a gene. This CDR3 has 16 amino acids. The V gene's germline CDR1 is MNHEY and CDR2 SMNVEV (reference sequence).

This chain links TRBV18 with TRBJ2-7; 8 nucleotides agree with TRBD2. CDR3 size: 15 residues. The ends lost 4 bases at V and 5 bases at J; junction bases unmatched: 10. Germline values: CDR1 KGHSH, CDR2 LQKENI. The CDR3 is CASSRASGSLDEQYF. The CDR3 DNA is TGTGCCAGCTCACGAGCCAGCGGGAGTCTTGACGAGCAGTACTTC.

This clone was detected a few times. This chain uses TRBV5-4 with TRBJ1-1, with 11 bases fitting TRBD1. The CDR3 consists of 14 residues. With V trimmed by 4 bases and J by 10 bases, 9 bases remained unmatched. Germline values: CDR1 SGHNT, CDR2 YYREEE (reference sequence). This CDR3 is CASSPQDRGRVAFF. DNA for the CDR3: TGTGCCAGCAGCCCTCAGGACAGGGGGCGCGTAGCTTTCTTT.

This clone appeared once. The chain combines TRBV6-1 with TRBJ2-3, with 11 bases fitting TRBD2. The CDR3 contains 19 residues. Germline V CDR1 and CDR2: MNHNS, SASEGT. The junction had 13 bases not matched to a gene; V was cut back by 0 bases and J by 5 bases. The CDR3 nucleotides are TGTGCCAGCAGTGAAGCCCATTTCGTTATAGCGGGGGGGTTAGATACGCAGTATTTT. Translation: CASSEAHFVIAGGLDTQYF.

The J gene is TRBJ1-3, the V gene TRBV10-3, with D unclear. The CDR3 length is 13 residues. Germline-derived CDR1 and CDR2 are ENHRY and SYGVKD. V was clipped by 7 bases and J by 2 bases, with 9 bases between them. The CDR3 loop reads CAIKLGAGNTIYF. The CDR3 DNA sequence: TGTGCCATCAAGCTCGGTGCTGGAAACACCATATATTTT.

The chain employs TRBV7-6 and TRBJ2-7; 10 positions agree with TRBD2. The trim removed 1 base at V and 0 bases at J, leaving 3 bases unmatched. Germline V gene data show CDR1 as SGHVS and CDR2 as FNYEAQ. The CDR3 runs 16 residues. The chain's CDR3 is CASSLGPSGGSYEQYF. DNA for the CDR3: TGTGCCAGCAGCTTAGGTCCTAGCGGGGGCTCCTACGAGCAGTACTTC.

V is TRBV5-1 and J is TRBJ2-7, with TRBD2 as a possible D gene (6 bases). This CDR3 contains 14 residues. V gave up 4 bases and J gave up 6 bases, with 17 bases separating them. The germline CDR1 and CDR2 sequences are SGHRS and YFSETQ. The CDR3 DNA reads TGCGCCAGCAGCGCCCGCGGCGGGGTCGGCGAGCAGTACTTC. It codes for CASSARGGVGEQYF. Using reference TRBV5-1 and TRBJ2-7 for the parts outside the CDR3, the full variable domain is KAGVTQTPRYLIKTRGQQVTLSCSPISGHRSVSWYQQTPGQGLQFLFEYFSETQRNKGNFPGRFSGRQFSNSRSEMNVSTLELGDSALYLCASSARGGVGEQYFGPGTRLTVT.

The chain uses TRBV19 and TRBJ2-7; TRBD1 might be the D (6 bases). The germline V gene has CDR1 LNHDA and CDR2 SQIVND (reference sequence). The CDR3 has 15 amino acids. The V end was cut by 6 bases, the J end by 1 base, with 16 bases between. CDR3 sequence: CASSRTGTPSYEQYF. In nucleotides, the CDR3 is TGTGCCAGTAGCAGGACCGGGACACCTTCCTACGAGCAGTACTTC.

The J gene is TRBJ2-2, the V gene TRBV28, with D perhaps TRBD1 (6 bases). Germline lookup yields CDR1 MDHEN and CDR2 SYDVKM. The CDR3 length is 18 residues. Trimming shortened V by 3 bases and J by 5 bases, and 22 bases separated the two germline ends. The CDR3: CASSFGAGAGSSTGELFF. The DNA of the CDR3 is TGTGCCAGCAGTTTCGGGGCAGGGGCGGGTTCCTCGACCGGGGAGCTGTTTTTT.

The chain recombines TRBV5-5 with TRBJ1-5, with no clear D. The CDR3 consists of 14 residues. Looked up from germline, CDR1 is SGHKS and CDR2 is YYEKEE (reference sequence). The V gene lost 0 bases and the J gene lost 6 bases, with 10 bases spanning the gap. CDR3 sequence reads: CASSLGGVLQPQHF. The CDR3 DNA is TGTGCCAGCAGCTTGGGCGGGGTCCTTCAGCCCCAGCATTTT.

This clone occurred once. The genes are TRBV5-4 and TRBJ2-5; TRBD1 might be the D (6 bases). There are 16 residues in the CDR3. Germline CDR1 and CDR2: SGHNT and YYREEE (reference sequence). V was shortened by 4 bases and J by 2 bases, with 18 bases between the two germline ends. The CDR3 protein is CASSDRTATLQETQYF. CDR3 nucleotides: TGTGCCAGCAGCGATAGGACAGCCACCCTTCAAGAGACCCAGTACTTC.

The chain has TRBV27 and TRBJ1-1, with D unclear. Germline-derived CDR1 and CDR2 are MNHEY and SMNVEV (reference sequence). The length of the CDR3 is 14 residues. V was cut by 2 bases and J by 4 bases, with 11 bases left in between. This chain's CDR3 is CASSLGSGFTEAFF. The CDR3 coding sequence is TGTGCCAGCAGTTTAGGATCAGGTTTCACTGAAGCTTTCTTT.

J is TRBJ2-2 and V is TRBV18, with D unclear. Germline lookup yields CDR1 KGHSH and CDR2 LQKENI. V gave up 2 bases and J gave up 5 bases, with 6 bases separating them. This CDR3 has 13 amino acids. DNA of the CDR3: TGTGCCAGCTCACCAACGGAGACCGGGGAGCTGTTTTTT. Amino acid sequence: CASSPTETGELFF.

CDR3 nucleotide sequence: TGTGCCAGCAGCCCGGTTAGGGGTGGGGATGGCTACACCTTC. Translating it yields CASSPVRGGDGYTF. The chain is built from TRBV5-6 and TRBJ1-2, with D perhaps matching TRBD1 (5 bases). The germline CDR1 and CDR2 sequences are SGHDT and YYEEEE. CDR3 length equals 14 residues. Trimming stripped 4 bases from V and 6 bases from J, with 16 bases between. Looking up the rest from reference TRBV5-6 and TRBJ1-2 gives the full variable domain: DAGVTQSPTHLIKTRGQQVTLRCSPKSGHDTVSWYQQALGQGPQFIFQYYEEEERQRGNFPDRFSGHQFPNYSSELNVNALLLGDSALYLCASSPVRGGDGYTFGSGTRLTVV.

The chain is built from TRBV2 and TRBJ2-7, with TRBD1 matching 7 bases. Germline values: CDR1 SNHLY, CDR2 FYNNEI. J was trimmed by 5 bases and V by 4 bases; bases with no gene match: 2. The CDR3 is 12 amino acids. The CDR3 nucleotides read TGTGCCAGCAGTGGGGACAGTGACGAGCAGTACTTC. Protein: CASSGDSDEQYF.

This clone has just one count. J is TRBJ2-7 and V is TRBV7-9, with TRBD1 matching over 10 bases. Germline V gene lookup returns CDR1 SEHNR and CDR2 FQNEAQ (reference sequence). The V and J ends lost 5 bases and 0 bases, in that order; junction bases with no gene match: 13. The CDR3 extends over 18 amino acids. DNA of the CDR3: TGTGCCAGCAGCGCACGCATCAGACAGGGGGCTAACTCCTACGAGCAGTACTTC. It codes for CASSARIRQGANSYEQYF.

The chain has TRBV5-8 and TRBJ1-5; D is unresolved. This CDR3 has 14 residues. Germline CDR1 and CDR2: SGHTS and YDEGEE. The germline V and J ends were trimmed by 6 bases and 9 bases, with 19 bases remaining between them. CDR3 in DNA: TGTGCCAGCAACCCCATTGGCCCCCTCTGGCCCCAGCATTTT. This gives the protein CASNPIGPLWPQHF. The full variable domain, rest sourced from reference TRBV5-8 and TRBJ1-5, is EAGVTQSPTHLIKTRGQQATLRCSPISGHTSVYWYQQALGLGLQFLLWYDEGEERNRGNFPPRFSGRQFPNYSSELNVNALELEDSALYLCASNPIGPLWPQHFGDGTRLSIL.

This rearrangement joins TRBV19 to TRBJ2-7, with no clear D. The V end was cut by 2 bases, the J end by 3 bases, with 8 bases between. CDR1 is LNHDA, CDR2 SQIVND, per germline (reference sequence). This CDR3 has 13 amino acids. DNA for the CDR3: TGTGCCAGTAGTATACGGTCAAACTACGAGCAGTACTTC. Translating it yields CASSIRSNYEQYF.

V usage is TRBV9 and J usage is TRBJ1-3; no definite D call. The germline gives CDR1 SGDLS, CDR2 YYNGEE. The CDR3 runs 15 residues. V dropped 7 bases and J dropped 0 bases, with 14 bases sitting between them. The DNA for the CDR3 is TGTGCCAGCTGCCCCGAGGGATTCTCTGGAAACACCATATATTTT. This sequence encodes CASCPEGFSGNTIYF. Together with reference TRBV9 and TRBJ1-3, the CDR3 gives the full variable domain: DSGVTQTPKHLITATGQRVTLRCSPRSGDLSVYWYQQSLDQGLQFLIQYYNGEERAKGNILERFSAQQFPDLHSELNLSSLELGDSALYFCASCPEGFSGNTIYFGEGSWLTVV.

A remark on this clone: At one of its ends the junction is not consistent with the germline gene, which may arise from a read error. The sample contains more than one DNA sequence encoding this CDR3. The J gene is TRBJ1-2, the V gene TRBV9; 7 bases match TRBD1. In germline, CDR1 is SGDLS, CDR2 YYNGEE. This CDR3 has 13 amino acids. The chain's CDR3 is CASSVAGGYGYTF. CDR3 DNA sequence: TGCGCCAGCAGCGTAGCAGGGGGCTATGGCTACACCTTC.

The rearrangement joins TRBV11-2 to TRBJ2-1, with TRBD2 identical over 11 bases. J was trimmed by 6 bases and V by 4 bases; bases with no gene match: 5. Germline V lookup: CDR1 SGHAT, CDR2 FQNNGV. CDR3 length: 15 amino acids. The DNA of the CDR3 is TGTGCCAGCAGCTCCCTTAGCGGGAGGGTCAATGAGCAGTTCTTC. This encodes CASSSLSGRVNEQFF. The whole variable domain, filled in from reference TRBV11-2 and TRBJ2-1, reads EAGVAQSPRYKIIEKRQSVAFWCNPISGHATLYWYQQILGQGPKLLIQFQNNGVVDDSQLPKDRFSAERLKGVDSTLKIQPAKLEDSAVYLCASSSLSGRVNEQFFGPGTRLTVL.

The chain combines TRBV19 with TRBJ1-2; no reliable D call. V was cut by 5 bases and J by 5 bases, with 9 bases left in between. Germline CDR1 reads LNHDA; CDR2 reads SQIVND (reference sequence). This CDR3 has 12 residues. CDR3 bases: TGTGCCAGTAGTTCCCAGAAATATGGCTACACCTTC. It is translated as CASSSQKYGYTF.